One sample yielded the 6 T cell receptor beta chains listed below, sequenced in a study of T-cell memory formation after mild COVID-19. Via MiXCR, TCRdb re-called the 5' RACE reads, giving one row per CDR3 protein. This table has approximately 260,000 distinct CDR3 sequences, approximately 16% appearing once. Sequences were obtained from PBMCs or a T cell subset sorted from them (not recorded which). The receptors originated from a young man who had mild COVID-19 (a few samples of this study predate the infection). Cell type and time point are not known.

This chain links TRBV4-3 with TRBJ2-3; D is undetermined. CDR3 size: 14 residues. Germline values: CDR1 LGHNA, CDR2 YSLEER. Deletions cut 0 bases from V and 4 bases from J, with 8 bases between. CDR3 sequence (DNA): TGCGCCAGCAGCCAAGACGGGCGCGCAGATACGCAGTATTTT. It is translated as CASSQDGRADTQYF.

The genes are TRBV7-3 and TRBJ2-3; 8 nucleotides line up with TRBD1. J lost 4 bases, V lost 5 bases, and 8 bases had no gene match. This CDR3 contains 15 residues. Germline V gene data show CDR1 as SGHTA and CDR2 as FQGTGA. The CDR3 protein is CASSRPGTGPDTQYF. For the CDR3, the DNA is TGTGCCAGCAGCCGTCCCGGGACAGGCCCAGATACGCAGTATTTT. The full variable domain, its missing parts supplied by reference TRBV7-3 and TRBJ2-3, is GAGVSQTPSNKVTEKGKYVELRCDPISGHTALYWYRQSLGQGPEFLIYFQGTGAADDSGLPNDRFFAVRPEGSVSTLKIQRTERGDSAVYLCASSRPGTGPDTQYFGPGTRLTVL.

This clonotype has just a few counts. The CDR3 DNA sequence: TGTGCCAGCAGATCCGACAAGATTAATCAGCCCCAGCATTTT. It specifies CASRSDKINQPQHF. V is TRBV6-5 and J is TRBJ1-5; D is uncertain. The CDR3 has 14 amino acids. CDR1 and CDR2 from the germline V gene are MNHEY and SVGAGI. The germline V and J ends were trimmed by 6 bases and 4 bases, with 13 bases remaining between them.

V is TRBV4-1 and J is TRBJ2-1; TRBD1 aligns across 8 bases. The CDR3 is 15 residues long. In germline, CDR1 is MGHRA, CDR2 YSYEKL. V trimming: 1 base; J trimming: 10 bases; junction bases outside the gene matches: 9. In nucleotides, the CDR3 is TGCGCCAGCAGCCAAGTGGTACAGGGGGTTCGGGAGCAGTTCTTC. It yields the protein CASSQVVQGVREQFF.

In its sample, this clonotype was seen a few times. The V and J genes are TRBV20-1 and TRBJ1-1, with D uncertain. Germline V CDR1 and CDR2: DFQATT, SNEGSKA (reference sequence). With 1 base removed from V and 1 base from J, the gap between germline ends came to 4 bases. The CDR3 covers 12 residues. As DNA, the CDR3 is TGCAGTGCTAGAGTAGCGAACACTGAAGCTTTCTTT. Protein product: CSARVANTEAFF.

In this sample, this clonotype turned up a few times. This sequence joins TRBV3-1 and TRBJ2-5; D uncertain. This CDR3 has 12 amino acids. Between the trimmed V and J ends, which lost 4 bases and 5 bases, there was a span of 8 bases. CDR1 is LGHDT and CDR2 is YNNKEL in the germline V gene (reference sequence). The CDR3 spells CASSPLWETQYF. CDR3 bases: TGTGCCAGCAGCCCCCTTTGGGAGACCCAGTACTTC.